The next 8 T cell receptor beta chains were all read from a single sample in a study of regulatory T cells in long-lasting Graves disease. The sample's time point: newly diagnosed GD, antithyroid drugs for less than 3 months. PBMCs provided the RNA from which the TCR library was made. HTBI primers from iRepertoire and Arm-PCR of CDR3 regions yielded the TCR beta libraries. Using its own MiXCR run on the multiplex PCR reads, TCRdb lists one record per CDR3 protein. Among fewer than 550,000 distinct CDR3 sequences listed, about 16% were seen once. In addition, the sample was reused for a study of T cells in Graves' hyperthyroidism and ophthalmopathy.

Sequencing was performed on peripheral blood mononuclear cells (PBMCs), taken at new diagnosis, from a patient treated with antithyroid drugs. These receptors all come from a woman aged 35-65 years with Graves disease.

There are many counts of this clonotype. This chain links TRBV20-1 with TRBJ2-7; D is possibly TRBD2 (5 bases). Per germline, CDR1 DFQATT and CDR2 SNEGSKA (reference sequence). This CDR3 is 14 amino acids long. V was trimmed by 6 bases and J by 1 base, leaving 16 bases between them. CDR3 sequence (DNA): TGCAGTGCCCAACGGGGTGGGGTTTCCTACGAGCAGTACTTC. Amino acid sequence: CSAQRGGVSYEQYF.

The table lists this clonotype with a few counts. V gene TRBV28 combines with J gene TRBJ1-5; D not certain. The germline CDR1 and CDR2 sequences are MDHEN and SYDVKM. The CDR3 sequence is 15 residues long. Trimming pared 3 bases from V and 3 bases from J, leaving 12 bases between. In nucleotides, the CDR3 is TGTGCCAGCAGTTTGAGTAGGGAGGTCAATCAGCCCCAGCATTTT. Amino acids: CASSLSREVNQPQHF. Full variable domain (outside the CDR3, taken from reference TRBV28 and TRBJ1-5): DVKVTQSSRYLVKRTGEKVFLECVQDMDHENMFWYRQDPGLGLRLIYFSYDVKMKEKGDIPEGYSVSREKKERFSLILESASTNQTSMYLCASSLSREVNQPQHFGDGTRLSIL.

This clonotype was detected a few times. V and J are TRBV19 and TRBJ2-1, with 14 nucleotides matching TRBD2. The CDR3 is made up of 18 amino acids. Germline V gene sequence: CDR1 LNHDA, CDR2 SQIVND (reference sequence). V was clipped by 3 bases and J by 0 bases; unmatched bases: 4. The DNA for the CDR3 is TGTGCCAGTAGTATGGTTGGGACTAGCGGGAGCTCCTACAATGAGCAGTTCTTC. Translated, it gives CASSMVGTSGSSYNEQFF.

In its sample, this clonotype was seen many times. The chain combines TRBV24-1 with TRBJ1-5, with 7 bases matching TRBD1. The V segment lost 8 bases and the J segment 2 bases; nucleotides outside the gene matches: 8. This CDR3 has 15 residues. Germline V gene lookup returns CDR1 KGHDR and CDR2 SFDVKD. As DNA, the CDR3 is TGTGCCACCATAGGCAGGGGGAGCGGCAATCAGCCCCAGCATTTT. Its translation is CATIGRGSGNQPQHF.

This clonotype was found many times. J is TRBJ1-6 and V is TRBV2; D call uncertain. Germline CDR1 is SNHLY and CDR2 is FYNNEI. Deletions cut 6 bases from V and 6 bases from J, with 9 bases between. The CDR3 covers 13 residues. The CDR3 sequence: CASSRQVNSPLHF. CDR3 nucleotide sequence: TGTGCCAGCAGCCGTCAGGTTAATTCACCCCTCCACTTT.

The chain carries TRBV11-2 and TRBJ1-4; a possible D gene is TRBD1 (5 bases). V was trimmed by 5 bases and J by 1 base, leaving 14 bases between them. CDR1 is SGHAT, CDR2 FQNNGV, per germline. The CDR3 extends over 16 amino acids. The CDR3 spells CASSTPDGGTNEKLFF. In nucleotides, the CDR3 is TGTGCCAGCAGCACCCCGGACGGGGGAACTAATGAAAAACTGTTTTTT.

This clonotype was detected a few times. This chain's CDR3 is CASSIGPLGTEAFF. DNA for the CDR3: TGTGCCAGTAGTATTGGGCCCCTTGGGACTGAAGCTTTCTTT. The chain uses TRBV19 and TRBJ1-1; no clear D. The V end lost 3 bases, the J end lost 5 bases, and 13 bases lay between the germline ends. CDR1 and CDR2 from the germline V gene are LNHDA and SQIVND (reference sequence). This CDR3 has 14 residues.

In its sample, this clonotype was seen a few times. V usage is TRBV11-2 and J usage is TRBJ2-7, with 7 nucleotides matching TRBD2. Trimming took 5 bases from V and 7 from J; bases not matched to a gene: 8. This CDR3 spans 13 amino acids. Germline V lookup: CDR1 SGHAT, CDR2 FQNNGV. DNA of the CDR3: TGTGCCAGCAGCCAAAGCGGGACGGGTGAGCAGTACTTC. It is translated as CASSQSGTGEQYF.